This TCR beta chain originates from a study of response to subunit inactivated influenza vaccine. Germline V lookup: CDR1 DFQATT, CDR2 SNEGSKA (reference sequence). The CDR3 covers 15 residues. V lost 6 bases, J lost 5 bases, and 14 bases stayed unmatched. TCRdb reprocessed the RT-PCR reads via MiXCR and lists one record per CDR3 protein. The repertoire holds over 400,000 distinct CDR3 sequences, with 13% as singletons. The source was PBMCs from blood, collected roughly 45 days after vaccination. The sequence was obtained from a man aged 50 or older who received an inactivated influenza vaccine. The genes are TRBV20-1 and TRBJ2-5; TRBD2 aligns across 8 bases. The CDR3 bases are TGCAGTGCCAATCAAATGGGACTAGTGAAGGAGACCCAGTACTTC. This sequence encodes CSANQMGLVKETQYF.